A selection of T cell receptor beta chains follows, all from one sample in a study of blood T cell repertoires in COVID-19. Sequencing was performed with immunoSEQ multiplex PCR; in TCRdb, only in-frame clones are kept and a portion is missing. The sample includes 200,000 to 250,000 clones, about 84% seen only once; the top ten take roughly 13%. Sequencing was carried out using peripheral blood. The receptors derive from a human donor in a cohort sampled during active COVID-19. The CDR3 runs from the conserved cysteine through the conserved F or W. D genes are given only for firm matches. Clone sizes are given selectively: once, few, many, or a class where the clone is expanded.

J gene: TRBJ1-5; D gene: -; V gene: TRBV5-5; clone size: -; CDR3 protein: CASTPGAEGPQHF; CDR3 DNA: TGTGCCAGCACCCCAGGGGCCGAGGGGCCCCAGCATTTT
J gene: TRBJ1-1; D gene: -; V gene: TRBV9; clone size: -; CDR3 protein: CASSVDTAEAFF; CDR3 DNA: TGTGCCAGCAGCGTAGATACAGCTGAAGCTTTCTTT
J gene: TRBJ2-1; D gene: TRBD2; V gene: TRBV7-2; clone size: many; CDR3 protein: CASSQLAGPYNEQFF; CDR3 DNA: TGTGCCAGCAGCCAACTAGCGGGGCCGTACAATGAGCAGTTCTTC
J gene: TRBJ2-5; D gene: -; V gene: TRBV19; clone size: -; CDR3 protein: CASSIDRGGETQYF; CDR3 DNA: TGTGCCAGTAGTATAGATCGAGGCGGAGAGACCCAGTACTTC
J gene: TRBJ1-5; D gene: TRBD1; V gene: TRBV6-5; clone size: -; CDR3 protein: CASSWDRAQPQHF; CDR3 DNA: TGTGCCAGCAGTTGGGACAGGGCCCAGCCCCAGCATTTT
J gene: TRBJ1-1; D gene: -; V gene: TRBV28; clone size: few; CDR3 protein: CASSLLTENTEAFF; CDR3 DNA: TGTGCCAGCAGTCTCCTGACAGAGAACACTGAAGCTTTCTTT
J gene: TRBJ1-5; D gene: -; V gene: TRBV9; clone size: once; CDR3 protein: CASTPGPGSNQPQHF; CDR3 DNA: TGTGCCAGCACCCCCGGACCGGGGAGCAATCAGCCCCAGCATTTT
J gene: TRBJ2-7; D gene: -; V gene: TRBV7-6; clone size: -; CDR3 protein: CASSLSSDSRSYEQYF; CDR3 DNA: TGTGCCAGCAGCTTATCATCGGACAGTCGCTCCTACGAGCAGTACTTC
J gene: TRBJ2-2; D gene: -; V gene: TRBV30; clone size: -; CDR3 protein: CAWSGAEWGDSGELFF; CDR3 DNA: TGTGCCTGGAGTGGCGCGGAGTGGGGAGATTCGGGGGAGCTGTTTTTT
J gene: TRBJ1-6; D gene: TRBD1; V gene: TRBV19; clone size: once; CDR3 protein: CASSPDRENNSPLHF; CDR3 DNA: TGTGCCAGTAGTCCCGACAGGGAAAATAATTCACCCCTCCACTTT
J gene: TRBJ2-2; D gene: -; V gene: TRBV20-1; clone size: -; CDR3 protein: CSARAAGELFF; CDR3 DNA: TGCAGTGCGAGGGCGGCCGGGGAGCTGTTTTTT
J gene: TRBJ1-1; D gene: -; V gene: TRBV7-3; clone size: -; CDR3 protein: CASSSARGTEAFF; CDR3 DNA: TGTGCCAGCAGCTCAGCGCGGGGCACTGAAGCTTTCTTT
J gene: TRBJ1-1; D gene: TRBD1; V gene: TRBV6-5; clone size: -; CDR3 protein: CASSSRWTGSWAFF; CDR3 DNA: TGTGCCAGCAGTAGCCGTTGGACAGGGAGTTGGGCTTTCTTT
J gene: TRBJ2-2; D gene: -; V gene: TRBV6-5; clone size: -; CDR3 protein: CASRETWEYGELFF; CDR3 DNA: TGTGCCAGCAGGGAGACGTGGGAGTACGGGGAGCTGTTTTTT
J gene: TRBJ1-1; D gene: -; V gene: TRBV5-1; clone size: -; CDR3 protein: CASSLGTENTEAFF; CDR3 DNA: TGCGCCAGCAGCTTGGGGACAGAGAACACTGAAGCTTTCTTT